These 7 T cell receptor beta chains were sequenced from one sample in a study of shared clonotypes between healthy human individuals (dated by TCRdb to about 2020). CD8 naive samples were CD45RO-negative cells positively selected for CCR7, giving a CD45RA+CCR7+ population that excluded TemRA cells. The library came from the immunoSEQ multiplex PCR assay. TCRdb stores this immuneACCESS table with in-frame sequences only. Part of the clones is absent; in the studies checked, under half of the shortfall reflects unresolved V genes, and no reason is known for the rest. Recorded for this sample are 2 million or so clones; roughly 95% of them occurred a single time. The top ten clonotypes cover roughly 1% of the sample. The sample comprised naive CD8+ T cells sorted from blood. The cell subset or site label, as the study defines it: CD45RA+CCR7+. Every receptor here comes from a young man in good health.

This chain joins TRBV19 and TRBJ2-1; 9 bases align to TRBD2. The CDR3 spans 13 residues. Germline V gene lookup returns CDR1 LNHDA and CDR2 SQIVND (reference sequence). The V segment lost 7 bases and the J segment 7 bases; nucleotides outside the gene matches: 5. CDR3 nucleotide sequence: TGTGCCAGTACGCTAGCGGGGCTTAATGAGCAGTTCTTC. Translation gives CASTLAGLNEQFF.

The chain recombines TRBV19 with TRBJ1-1; D gene ambiguous. Germline loops: CDR1 LNHDA, CDR2 SQIVND (reference sequence). Trimming took 5 bases from V and 0 from J, leaving 13 bases between them. The CDR3 runs to 15 residues. CDR3 in amino acids: CASSPAGQLNTEAFF. Here the CDR3 DNA reads TGTGCCAGTAGTCCCGCCGGTCAGCTGAACACTGAAGCTTTCTTT.

The rearrangement links TRBV7-8 to TRBJ2-7; D ambiguous. This CDR3 is 15 amino acids long. Germline V lookup: CDR1 SGHVS, CDR2 FQNEAQ. Trimming removed 2 bases from V and 4 bases from J, with 15 bases in between. CDR3 nucleotide sequence: TGTGCCAGCAGCTTAAGTCGCGACTCCAAATACGAGCAGTACTTC. It yields the protein CASSLSRDSKYEQYF.

The V and J genes are TRBV28 and TRBJ1-4, with no clear D. Germline V CDR1 and CDR2: MDHEN, SYDVKM. The CDR3 length is 12 residues. V was shortened by 5 bases and J by 8 bases, with 9 bases between the two germline ends. Here the CDR3 reads CASSITGEKLFF. DNA for the CDR3: TGTGCCAGCAGTATCACGGGGGAAAAACTGTTTTTT.

The sample holds one count of this clone. The chain recombines TRBV4-1 with TRBJ2-1; 8 bases are a match to TRBD2. V shed 4 bases, J shed 6 bases, and the junction held 11 bases outside the gene matches. CDR3 length: 16 residues. CDR1 is MGHRA and CDR2 is YSYEKL in the germline V gene. This CDR3 is CASSPGTSGFPNEQFF. For the CDR3, the DNA is TGCGCCAGCAGCCCTGGGACTAGTGGGTTCCCCAATGAGCAGTTCTTC.

V and J are TRBV6-4 and TRBJ2-7, with D unresolved. The V end was cut by 8 bases, the J end by 3 bases, with 17 bases between. The CDR3 spans 14 residues. Germline V gives CDR1 MRHNA, CDR2 SNTAGT. CDR3 in DNA: TGTGCCAGCGGATCAACGGCAGTTCTCTACGAGCAGTACTTC. Translated, it gives CASGSTAVLYEQYF.

J is TRBJ1-1 and V is TRBV7-9; D gene uncertain. V was trimmed by 2 bases and J by 7 bases, leaving 8 bases between them. This CDR3 comprises 12 residues. CDR1 and CDR2 from the germline V gene are SEHNR and FQNEAQ (reference sequence). The CDR3 nucleotides read TGTGCCAGCAGCTTAAGGGTTGATGAAGCTTTCTTT. Translating it yields CASSLRVDEAFF.